This record looks at one T cell receptor beta chain sequence and its context. Its antigen is unidentified. This sample is part of a study of long-term antiretroviral therapy in people with HIV. Researchers report immunoSEQ v3.0 was run at survey level. TCRdb keeps only in-frame clones here, not all; method: immunoSEQ multiplex PCR. Of tens of thousands of clones listed, under 90% are singletons. Study results and limitations: The clones with expansion before ART were dominant in the repertoire at all time points.

This TCR was sampled from a woman aged 30 to 39 with HIV. This specimen was unsorted PBMCs, taken 1.8 years before starting antiretroviral therapy.

In DNA, the CDR3 is TGTGCCAGCAGCCCCTCCGGCGGTAGCGGCTACAATGAGCAGTTCTTC. Protein product: CASSPSGGSGYNEQFF. The chain carries TRBV7-9 and TRBJ2-1; perhaps TRBD2 as D (6 bases). There are 16 residues in the CDR3. Looked up from germline, CDR1 is SEHNR and CDR2 is FQNEAQ (reference sequence). V was pared by 5 bases and J by 3 bases, with 17 bases between.